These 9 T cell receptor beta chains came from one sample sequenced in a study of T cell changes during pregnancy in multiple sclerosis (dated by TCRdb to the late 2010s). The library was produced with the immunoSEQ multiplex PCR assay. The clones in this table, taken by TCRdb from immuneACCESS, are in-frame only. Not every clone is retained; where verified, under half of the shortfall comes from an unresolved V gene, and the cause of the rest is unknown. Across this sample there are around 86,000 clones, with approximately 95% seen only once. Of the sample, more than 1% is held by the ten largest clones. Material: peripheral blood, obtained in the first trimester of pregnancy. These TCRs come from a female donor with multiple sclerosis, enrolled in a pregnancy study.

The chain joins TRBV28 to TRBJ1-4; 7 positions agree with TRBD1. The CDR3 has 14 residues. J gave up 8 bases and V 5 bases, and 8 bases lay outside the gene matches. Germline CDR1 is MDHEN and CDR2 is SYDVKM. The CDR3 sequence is CASSGDSGREKLFF. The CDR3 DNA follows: TGTGCCAGCAGTGGGGACAGTGGGAGGGAAAAACTGTTTTTT. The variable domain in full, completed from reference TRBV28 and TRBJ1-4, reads DVKVTQSSRYLVKRTGEKVFLECVQDMDHENMFWYRQDPGLGLRLIYFSYDVKMKEKGDIPEGYSVSREKKERFSLILESASTNQTSMYLCASSGDSGREKLFFGSGTQLSVL.

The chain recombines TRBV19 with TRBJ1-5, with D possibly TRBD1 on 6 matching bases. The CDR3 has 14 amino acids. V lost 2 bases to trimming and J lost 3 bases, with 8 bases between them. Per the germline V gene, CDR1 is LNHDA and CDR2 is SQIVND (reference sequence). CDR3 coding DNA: TGTGCCAGTAGTATACAGGGGAACAATCAGCCCCAGCATTTT. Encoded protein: CASSIQGNNQPQHF. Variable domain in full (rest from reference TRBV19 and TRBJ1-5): DGGITQSPKYLFRKEGQNVTLSCEQNLNHDAMYWYRQDPGQGLRLIYYSQIVNDFQKGDIAEGYSVSREKKESFPLTVTSAQKNPTAFYLCASSIQGNNQPQHFGDGTRLSIL.

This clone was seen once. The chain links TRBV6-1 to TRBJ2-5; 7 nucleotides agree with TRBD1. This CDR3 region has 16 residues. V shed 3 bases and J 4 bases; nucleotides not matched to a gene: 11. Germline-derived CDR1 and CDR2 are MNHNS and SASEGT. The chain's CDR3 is CASSDKSTRQGETQYF. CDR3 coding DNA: TGTGCCAGCAGTGACAAGTCCACGAGACAGGGAGAGACCCAGTACTTC.

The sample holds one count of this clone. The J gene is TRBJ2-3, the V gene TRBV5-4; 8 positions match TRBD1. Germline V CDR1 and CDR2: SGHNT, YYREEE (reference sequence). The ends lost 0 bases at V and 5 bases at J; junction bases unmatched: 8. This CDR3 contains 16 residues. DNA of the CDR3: TGTGCCAGCAGCTTGGGAGGTGGCAGGGGGCAAGATACGCAGTATTTT. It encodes CASSLGGGRGQDTQYF.

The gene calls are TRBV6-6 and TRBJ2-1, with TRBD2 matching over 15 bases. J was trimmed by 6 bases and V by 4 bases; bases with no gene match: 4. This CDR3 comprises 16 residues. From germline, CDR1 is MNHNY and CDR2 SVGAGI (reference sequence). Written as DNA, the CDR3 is TGTGCCAGCAGTTCCGGGACTAGCGGGAGGTTCAATGAGCAGTTCTTC. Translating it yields CASSSGTSGRFNEQFF.

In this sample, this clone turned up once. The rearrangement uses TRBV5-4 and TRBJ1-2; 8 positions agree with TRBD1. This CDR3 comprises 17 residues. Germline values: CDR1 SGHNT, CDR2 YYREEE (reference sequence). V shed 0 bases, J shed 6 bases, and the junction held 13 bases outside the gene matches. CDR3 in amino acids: CASSLAGRGRSLDGYTF. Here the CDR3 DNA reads TGTGCCAGCAGCTTGGCCGGCAGGGGGCGCAGTCTGGATGGCTACACCTTC. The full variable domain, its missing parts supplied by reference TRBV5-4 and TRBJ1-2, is ETGVTQSPTHLIKTRGQQVTLRCSSQSGHNTVSWYQQALGQGPQFIFQYYREEENGRGNFPPRFSGLQFPNYSSELNVNALELDDSALYLCASSLAGRGRSLDGYTFGSGTRLTVV.

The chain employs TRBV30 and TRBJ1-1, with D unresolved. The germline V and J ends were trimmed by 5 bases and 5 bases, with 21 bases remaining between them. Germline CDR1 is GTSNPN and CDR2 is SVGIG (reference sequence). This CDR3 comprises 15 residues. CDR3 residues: CAWLVGGRLATEAFF. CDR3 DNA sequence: TGTGCCTGGCTTGTAGGAGGGAGGCTGGCTACTGAAGCTTTCTTT.

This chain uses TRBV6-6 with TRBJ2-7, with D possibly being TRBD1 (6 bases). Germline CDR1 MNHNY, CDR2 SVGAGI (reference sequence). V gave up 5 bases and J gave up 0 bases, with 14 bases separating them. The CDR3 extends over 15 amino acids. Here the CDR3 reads CASSRGHVSSYEQYF. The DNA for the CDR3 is TGTGCCAGCAGTAGGGGACATGTCAGCTCCTACGAGCAGTACTTC.

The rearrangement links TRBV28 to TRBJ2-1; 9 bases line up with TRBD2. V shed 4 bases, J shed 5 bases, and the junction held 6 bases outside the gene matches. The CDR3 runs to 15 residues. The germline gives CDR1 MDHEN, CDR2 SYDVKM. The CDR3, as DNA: TGTGCCAGCAGTTGGACTAGCGCTTATGACAATGAGCAGTTCTTC. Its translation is CASSWTSAYDNEQFF. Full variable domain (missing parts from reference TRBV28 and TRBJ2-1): DVKVTQSSRYLVKRTGEKVFLECVQDMDHENMFWYRQDPGLGLRLIYFSYDVKMKEKGDIPEGYSVSREKKERFSLILESASTNQTSMYLCASSWTSAYDNEQFFGPGTRLTVL.